This is a list of T cell receptor beta chains from one sample in a study of OX40 agonist ivuxolimab in advanced cancers. Repertoires were generated with immunoSEQ multiplex PCR, while TCRdb's copy carries only in-frame clones and drops some. The table has 23,000 or so clones, about four fifths seen once. The sequencing used CD4+ or CD8+ T cells sorted from blood, collected in a trial of the OX40 agonist ivuxolimab. The receptors shown here come from an adult with an advanced solid tumor such as melanoma, head and neck, liver or kidney cancer. The CDR3 runs from the conserved cysteine through the conserved F or W. D genes are given only for firm matches. Some rows have no size entry. The others give once, few or many, or a class for an expanded clone.

V	length	size	D	J	DNA	CDR3
TRBV13	15	once	-	TRBJ1-2	TGTGCCAGCAGCTTACAGGGACAAGTTAACTATGGCTACACCTTC	CASSLQGQVNYGYTF
TRBV7-2	15	-	-	TRBJ1-3	TGTGCCAGCAGCTTAGCAGGGGCGTCCGGAAACACCATATATTTT	CASSLAGASGNTIYF
TRBV7-9	14	-	-	TRBJ2-5	TGTGCCAGCTTACCTTGGGGGATGGAAGAGACCCAGTACTTC	CASLPWGMEETQYF
TRBV11-3	11	-	TRBD1	TRBJ2-1	TGTGCCAGCAGCCTGGACAGGGAGCAATTCTTC	CASSLDREQFF
TRBV4-1	16	once	TRBD1	TRBJ2-2	TGCGCCAGCAGCCAAGATCCTCACAGGGGTGCCGGGGAGCTGTTTTTT	CASSQDPHRGAGELFF
TRBV5-1	13	-	TRBD1	TRBJ2-7	TGCGCCAGCAGCTTACCCACAGGGGTCGAGCAGTACTTC	CASSLPTGVEQYF
TRBV18	14	-	TRBD1	TRBJ1-5	TGTGCCAGCTCACTGACAGGGAACAATCAGCCCCAGCATTTT	CASSLTGNNQPQHF
TRBV28	11	-	-	TRBJ2-7	TGTGCCAGCAGCATAGGTTACGAGCAGTACTTC	CASSIGYEQYF
TRBV5-1	11	-	-	TRBJ1-2	TGCGCCAGCAGCTTAGGGTCTGGCTACACCTTC	CASSLGSGYTF
TRBV6-6	16	-	-	TRBJ1-3	TGTGCCAGCAGTTACTCGGCGACAAGGGACGGGAACACCATATATTTT	CASSYSATRDGNTIYF
TRBV2	17	-	TRBD2	TRBJ2-2	TGTGCCAGCAGTGTATCCAGCGGGAAACTGAACACCGGGGAGCTGTTTTTT	CASSVSSGKLNTGELFF
TRBV7-7	14	few	TRBD1	TRBJ2-2	TGTGCTAGCAGCTTGGACAGGGGCTCCGGGGAGCTGTTTTTT	CASSLDRGSGELFF
TRBV30	13	-	-	TRBJ1-2	TGTGCCTGGAGCGCGGGACATCTCTATGGCTACACCTTC	CAWSAGHLYGYTF
TRBV7-9	15	-	TRBD2	TRBJ2-7	TGTGCCAGCAGCTTTGGGACTAGCGAACCCTACGAGCAGTACTTC	CASSFGTSEPYEQYF
TRBV7-2	14	few	TRBD2	TRBJ2-5	TGTGCCAGCAGCCTAGCGGGCCCCCAAGAGACCCAGTACTTC	CASSLAGPQETQYF
TRBV5-1	17	-	TRBD2	TRBJ2-7	TGCGCCAGCAGCCCTGGGACTAGCGGGAGGGCGGCCTACGAGCAGTACTTC	CASSPGTSGRAAYEQYF
TRBV13	14	few	-	TRBJ1-3	TGTGCCAGCAGCTTTAAATACTCTGGAAACACCATATATTTT	CASSFKYSGNTIYF
TRBV11-2	16	-	TRBD2	TRBJ2-3	TGTGCCAGCAGCTTATCCCCTAGCGGCAACACAGATACGCAGTATTTT	CASSLSPSGNTDTQYF
TRBV5-4	17	-	TRBD2	TRBJ2-1	TGTGCCAGCAGCGGCGGGGTACTAGCGGGAGGGCCCAATGAGCAGTTCTTC	CASSGGVLAGGPNEQFF
TRBV6-5	13	-	-	TRBJ1-1	TGTGCCAGCAGTTACATGAAAGACACTGAAGCTTTCTTT	CASSYMKDTEAFF